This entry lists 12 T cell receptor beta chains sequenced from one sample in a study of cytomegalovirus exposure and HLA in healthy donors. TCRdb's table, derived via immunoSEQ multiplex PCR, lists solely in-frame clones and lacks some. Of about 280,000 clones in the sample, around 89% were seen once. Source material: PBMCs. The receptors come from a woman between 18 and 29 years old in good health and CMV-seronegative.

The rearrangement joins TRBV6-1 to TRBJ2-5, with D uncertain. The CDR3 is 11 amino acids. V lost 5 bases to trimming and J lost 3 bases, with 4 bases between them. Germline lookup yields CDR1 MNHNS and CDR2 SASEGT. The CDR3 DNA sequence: TGTGCCAGCAGTCCCAAAGAGACCCAGTACTTC. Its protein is CASSPKETQYF.

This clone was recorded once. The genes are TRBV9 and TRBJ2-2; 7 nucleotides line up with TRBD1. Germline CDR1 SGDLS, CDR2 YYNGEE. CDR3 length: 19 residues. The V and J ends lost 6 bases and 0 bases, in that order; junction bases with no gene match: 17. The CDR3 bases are TGTGCCAGCACCGCCCGCCCACAGGGGACGGTCGCGAACACCGGGGAGCTGTTTTTT. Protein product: CASTARPQGTVANTGELFF.

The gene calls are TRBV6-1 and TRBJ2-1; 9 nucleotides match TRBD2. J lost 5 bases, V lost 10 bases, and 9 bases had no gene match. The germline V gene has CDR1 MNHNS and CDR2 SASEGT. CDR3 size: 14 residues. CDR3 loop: CATSGTSLNNEQFF. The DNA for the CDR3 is TGTGCCACCTCTGGGACTAGCCTCAACAATGAGCAGTTCTTC.

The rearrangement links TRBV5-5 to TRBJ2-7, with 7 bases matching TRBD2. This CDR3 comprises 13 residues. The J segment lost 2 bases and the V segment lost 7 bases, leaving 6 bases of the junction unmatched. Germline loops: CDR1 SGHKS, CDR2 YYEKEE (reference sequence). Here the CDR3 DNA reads TGTGCCAGCGGGGGGGGGACTACCTACGAGCAGTACTTC. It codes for CASGGGTTYEQYF. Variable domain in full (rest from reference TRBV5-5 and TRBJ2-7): DAGVTQSPTHLIKTRGQQVTLRCSPISGHKSVSWYQQVLGQGPQFIFQYYEKEERGRGNFPDRFSARQFPNYSSELNVNALLLGDSALYLCASGGGTTYEQYFGPGTRLTVT.

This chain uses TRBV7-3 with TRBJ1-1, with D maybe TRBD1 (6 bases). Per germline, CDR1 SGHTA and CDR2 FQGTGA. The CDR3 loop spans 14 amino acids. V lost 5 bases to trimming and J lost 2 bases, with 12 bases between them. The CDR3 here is CASSPGGPNTEAFF. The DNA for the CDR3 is TGTGCCAGCAGCCCCGGGGGGCCCAACACTGAAGCTTTCTTT.

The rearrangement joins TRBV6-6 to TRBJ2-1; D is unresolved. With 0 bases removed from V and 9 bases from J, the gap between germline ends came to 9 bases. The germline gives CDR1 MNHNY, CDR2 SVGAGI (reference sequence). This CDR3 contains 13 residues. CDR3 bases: TGTGCCAGCAGTTACTCGAGAATCGGTGAGCAGTTCTTC. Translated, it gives CASSYSRIGEQFF.

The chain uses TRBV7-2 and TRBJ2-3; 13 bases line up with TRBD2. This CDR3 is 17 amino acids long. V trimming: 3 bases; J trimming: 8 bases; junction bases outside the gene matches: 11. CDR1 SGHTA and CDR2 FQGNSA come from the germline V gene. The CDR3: CASSFYSTSGRRGTQYF. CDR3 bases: TGTGCCAGCAGCTTTTATTCGACTAGCGGGAGGCGGGGTACGCAGTATTTT.

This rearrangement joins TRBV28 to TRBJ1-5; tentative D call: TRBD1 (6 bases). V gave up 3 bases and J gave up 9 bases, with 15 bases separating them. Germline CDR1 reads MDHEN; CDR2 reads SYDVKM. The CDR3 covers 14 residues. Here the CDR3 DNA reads TGTGCCAGCAGTTTGGTTACAGGGATTGGGCCCCAGCATTTT. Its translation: CASSLVTGIGPQHF.

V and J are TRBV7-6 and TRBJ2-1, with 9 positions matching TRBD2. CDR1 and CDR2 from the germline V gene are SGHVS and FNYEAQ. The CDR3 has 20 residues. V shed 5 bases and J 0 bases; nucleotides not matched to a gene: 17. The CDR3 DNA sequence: TGTGCCAGCAGCCTCCGTTTCCGGACTAGCGTCAAGAGCTCCTACAATGAGCAGTTCTTC. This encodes CASSLRFRTSVKSSYNEQFF. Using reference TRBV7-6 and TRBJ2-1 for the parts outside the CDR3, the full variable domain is GAGVSQSPRYKVTKRGQDVALRCDPISGHVSLYWYRQALGQGPEFLTYFNYEAQQDKSGLPNDRFSAERPEGSISTLTIQRTEQRDSAMYRCASSLRFRTSVKSSYNEQFFGPGTRLTVL.

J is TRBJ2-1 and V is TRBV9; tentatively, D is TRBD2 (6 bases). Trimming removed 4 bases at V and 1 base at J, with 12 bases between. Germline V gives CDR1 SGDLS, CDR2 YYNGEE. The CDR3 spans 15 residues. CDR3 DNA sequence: TGTGCCAGCAGCCTGATAGCGGTGTCCTACAATGAGCAGTTCTTC. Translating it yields CASSLIAVSYNEQFF.

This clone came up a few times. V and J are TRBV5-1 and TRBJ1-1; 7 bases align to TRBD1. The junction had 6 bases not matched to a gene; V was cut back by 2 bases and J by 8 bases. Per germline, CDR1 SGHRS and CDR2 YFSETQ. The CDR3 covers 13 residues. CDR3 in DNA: TGCGCCAGCAGCTTAACGGGACAGATAGAAGCTTTCTTT. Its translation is CASSLTGQIEAFF.

This CDR3 reads CASSPGLAGVGNEQFF. Written as DNA, the CDR3 is TGTGCCAGCTCACCGGGACTAGCGGGAGTTGGTAATGAGCAGTTCTTC. This rearrangement joins TRBV18 to TRBJ2-1; TRBD2 matches 14 bases. J lost 7 bases, V lost 3 bases, and 5 bases had no gene match. Germline CDR1 and CDR2: KGHSH and LQKENI. This CDR3 is 16 amino acids long.